The 25 T cell receptor beta chains below all came from one sample that was sequenced in a study of blood T cells in healthy people across ages. The use of a sample-barcoded 5' primer and a J-beta primer mix characterized a second PCR of about 6 to 11 cycles. TCRdb reprocessed the 5' RACE reads via MiXCR and lists one record per CDR3 protein. The sample includes fewer than 800,000 distinct CDR3 sequences, 32% of them seen just once. Sample: blood. The receptors stem from a woman older than 75 in good health.

This clonotype has ten or more counts. This rearrangement joins TRBV7-2 to TRBJ2-5; perhaps TRBD1 as D (5 bases). The CDR3 covers 17 residues. Between the trimmed V and J ends, which lost 6 bases and 3 bases, there was a span of 23 bases. Germline V gives CDR1 SGHTA, CDR2 FQGNSA. In DNA, the CDR3 is TGTGCCAGCAGACAAGGAACGGCGGCTGCCAGGGAAGAGACCCAGTACTTC. It yields the protein CASRQGTAAAREETQYF.

Ten or more counts support this clonotype. V gene TRBV18 combines with J gene TRBJ2-5; no clear D. This CDR3 spans 16 amino acids. The V and J ends lost 0 bases and 0 bases respectively, with 11 bases between them. Germline V gene data show CDR1 as KGHSH and CDR2 as LQKENI. The CDR3 protein is CASSPPNSGYQETQYF. The CDR3 nucleotides are TGTGCCAGCTCACCACCGAACAGTGGGTACCAAGAGACCCAGTACTTC.

This clonotype was seen repeatedly, ten times or more. The J gene is TRBJ2-5, the V gene TRBV20-1; TRBD1 aligns across 7 bases. Germline assignment: CDR1 DFQATT and CDR2 SNEGSKA (reference sequence). The CDR3 runs 17 residues. V shed 6 bases, J shed 3 bases, and the junction held 19 bases outside the gene matches. CDR3 residues: CSASNDRVVVGEETQYF. CDR3 nucleotide sequence: TGCAGTGCCTCAAACGACAGGGTAGTGGTAGGTGAAGAGACCCAGTACTTC.

The V and J genes are TRBV7-3 and TRBJ2-3, with 8 positions matching TRBD2. Germline V gene lookup returns CDR1 SGHTA and CDR2 FQGTGA. The CDR3 has 20 amino acids. The ends lost 1 base at V and 0 bases at J; junction bases unmatched: 15. Here the CDR3 DNA reads TGTGCCAGCAGCTTAAACCCCTCCAGCGGGGGCCGAACTAGCACAGATACGCAGTATTTT. Protein sequence: CASSLNPSSGGRTSTDTQYF.

This clonotype was detected ten times or more. The chain links TRBV15 to TRBJ2-3; TRBD2 matches 7 bases. Germline loops: CDR1 LNHNV, CDR2 YYDKDF (reference sequence). The V gene end was trimmed by 0 bases and the J gene end by 6 bases; junction bases not matched to a gene: 6. There are 15 residues in the CDR3. The CDR3 DNA reads TGTGCCACCAGCAGAGATCGCGGGGGTGCGGATACGCAGTATTTT. This sequence encodes CATSRDRGGADTQYF. The full variable domain, with the rest looked up from reference TRBV15 and TRBJ2-3, is DAMVIQNPRYQVTQFGKPVTLSCSQTLNHNVMYWYQQKSSQAPKLLFHYYDKDFNNEADTPDNFQSRRPNTSFCFLDIRSPGLGDTAMYLCATSRDRGGADTQYFGPGTRLTVL.

The rearrangement joins TRBV6-2 or TRBV6-3 to TRBJ2-3; TRBD2 is a possible D gene (6 bases). The CDR3 covers 14 residues. Germline lookup yields CDR1 MNHEY and CDR2 SVGEGT. Trimming removed 3 bases at V and 6 bases at J, with 13 bases between. Here the CDR3 reads CASSYGAGLDTQYF. CDR3 nucleotide sequence: TGTGCCAGCAGTTATGGGGCGGGATTGGATACGCAGTATTTT.

The V call is TRBV15, the J call TRBJ1-2; D perhaps matches TRBD1 (5 bases). Trimming shortened V by 6 bases and J by 11 bases, and 19 bases separated the two germline ends. This CDR3 has 13 amino acids. Germline CDR1 LNHNV, CDR2 YYDKDF (reference sequence). The CDR3 sequence is CATSTGAGNFYTF. The CDR3 DNA sequence: TGTGCCACCAGTACCGGGGCAGGGAATTTTTACACCTTC.

This clonotype appeared once. This chain links TRBV5-1 with TRBJ2-3; 7 nucleotides align to TRBD2. The germline V gene encodes CDR1 SGHRS and CDR2 YFSETQ. There are 15 residues in the CDR3. After removal of 1 base from V and 2 bases from J, the junction contained 4 bases not matched to a gene. The CDR3 DNA reads as TGCGCCAGCAGCTTGATGGGGACTACCACAGATACGCAGTATTTT. Protein sequence: CASSLMGTTTDTQYF.

This clonotype was observed at least ten times. This sequence joins TRBV20-1 and TRBJ2-5; unclear D gene. This CDR3 has 13 amino acids. Germline V CDR1 and CDR2: DFQATT, SNEGSKA (reference sequence). Trimming stripped 5 bases from V and 5 bases from J, with 15 bases between. The CDR3 nucleotides are TGCAGTGCTCCCGTAACCGTGGGGGAGACCCAGTACTTC. Amino acid sequence: CSAPVTVGETQYF.

This clonotype appeared many times. The chain employs TRBV7-2 and TRBJ1-1; D may be TRBD1 (5 bases). The CDR3 consists of 16 residues. Germline lookup yields CDR1 SGHTA and CDR2 FQGNSA. Trimming removed 7 bases from V and 0 bases from J, with 18 bases in between. The CDR3 sequence is CASTYAGGIMNTEAFF. CDR3 bases: TGTGCCAGCACCTACGCGGGGGGAATAATGAACACTGAAGCTTTCTTT.

This clonotype was counted at least ten times. This rearrangement joins TRBV24-1 to TRBJ2-1, with D perhaps matching TRBD1 or TRBD2 (6 bases each). The germline CDR1 and CDR2 sequences are KGHDR and SFDVKD. CDR3 length: 11 residues. The V gene lost 12 bases and the J gene lost 9 bases, with 14 bases spanning the gap. The CDR3 DNA follows: TGTGCCGCGGGAAGGGGGAGTGAGCAGTTCTTC. It yields the protein CAAGRGSEQFF.

As regards this clonotype: Since a much larger clone is just one base distant, this may be a read error. Here the CDR3 DNA reads TGTGCCAGCAGGCGTTCGGGACAGACCTATGGCTACACCTTC. Its protein is CASRRSGQTYGYTF. The chain recombines TRBV6-2 or TRBV6-3 with TRBJ1-2, with TRBD1 identical over 7 bases. This CDR3 has 14 amino acids. V lost 6 bases and J lost 4; bases outside the gene matches: 8. Germline assignment: CDR1 MNHEY and CDR2 SVGEGT.

This rearrangement joins TRBV7-9 to TRBJ2-5, with D tentatively TRBD1 (5 bases). The CDR3 consists of 13 residues. CDR1 is SEHNR and CDR2 is FQNEAQ in the germline V gene (reference sequence). V was pared by 5 bases and J by 4 bases, with 11 bases between. CDR3 sequence: CASSVRVGETQYF. The CDR3 nucleotides are TGTGCCAGCAGCGTCAGGGTTGGAGAGACCCAGTACTTC.

V gene TRBV20-1 combines with J gene TRBJ2-7; 8 positions match TRBD1. Germline CDR1 reads DFQATT; CDR2 reads SNEGSKA (reference sequence). The trim removed 3 bases at V and 12 bases at J, leaving 10 bases unmatched. The CDR3 is 12 amino acids. CDR3 in amino acids: CSASEFGQGMYF. The CDR3 region has the DNA TGCAGTGCTAGTGAGTTCGGACAGGGAATGTACTTC.

This clonotype has a count of ten or more. The gene calls are TRBV15 and TRBJ2-7, with D maybe TRBD2 (6 bases). Germline values: CDR1 LNHNV, CDR2 YYDKDF (reference sequence). V was clipped by 0 bases and J by 5 bases, with 11 bases between them. The CDR3 runs 14 residues. CDR3 sequence (DNA): TGTGCCACCAGCAGAGATCATCCGGGAGACGAGCAGTACTTC. Encoded protein: CATSRDHPGDEQYF.

The gene calls are TRBV4-1 and TRBJ2-4, with TRBD2 matching over 7 bases. Germline V gives CDR1 MGHRA, CDR2 YSYEKL. The CDR3 loop spans 13 amino acids. With V trimmed by 0 bases and J by 13 bases, 6 bases remained unmatched. CDR3 sequence: CASSQDPGREQYF. The CDR3, as DNA: TGCGCCAGCAGCCAAGATCCAGGGAGGGAGCAGTACTTC.

The rearrangement links TRBV28 to TRBJ1-2, with 9 bases lining up with TRBD1. CDR3 size: 14 residues. Unmatched junction bases numbered 4, after V lost 4 bases and J lost 4 bases. Germline V gene sequence: CDR1 MDHEN, CDR2 SYDVKM. Written as DNA, the CDR3 is TGTGCCAGCAGTTCATCACAGGGGGCCTATGGCTACACCTTC. Amino acid sequence: CASSSSQGAYGYTF.

This chain links TRBV5-1 with TRBJ2-7, with TRBD1 identical over 7 bases. TRBJ2-4 matches the DNA end more closely, so the J call is doubtful. Germline assignment: CDR1 SGHRS and CDR2 YFSETQ. There are 13 residues in the CDR3. The CDR3 is CASSLGDRNIQYF. The CDR3 DNA reads TGCGCCAGCAGCTTGGGGGACAGAAACATTCAGTACTTC.

J is TRBJ1-2 and V is TRBV3-1, with unresolved D. CDR3 length: 14 residues. Trimming stripped 6 bases from V and 7 bases from J, with 18 bases between. CDR1 and CDR2 from the germline V gene are LGHDT and YNNKEL (reference sequence). In DNA, the CDR3 is TGTGCCAGCAGTCCCCCGTGGAGGGCCGCTGGCTACACCTTC. It encodes CASSPPWRAAGYTF.

Concerning this clonotype itself: This could be a read error, since a much larger clone is one nucleotide away. The J gene is TRBJ1-4, the V gene TRBV7-2; D unclear. Trimming cost V 2 bases and J 8 bases, with 9 bases left between them. Germline V gene data show CDR1 as SGHTA and CDR2 as FQGNSA. The CDR3 covers 13 residues. The CDR3 nucleotides are TGTGCCAGCAGCTTATCCGGCAGGGAAAAACTGTTTTTT. Encoded protein: CASSLSGREKLFF.

The chain carries TRBV20-1 and TRBJ2-1, with D perhaps matching TRBD1 or TRBD2 (6 bases each). The CDR3 covers 14 residues. In germline, CDR1 is DFQATT, CDR2 SNEGSKA (reference sequence). The ends were cut back, 6 bases at V and 4 bases at J, with 16 bases in the middle. CDR3 in amino acids: CSAKNGGLYNEQFF. In DNA form, the CDR3 reads TGCAGTGCAAAGAACGGGGGCCTTTACAATGAGCAGTTCTTC.

The J gene is TRBJ1-2, the V gene TRBV12-3 or TRBV12-4; no clear D. CDR3 size: 14 residues. Trimming took off 8 bases at V and 5 bases at J, with 18 bases between the two ends. The CDR3 here is CASGPTKEGYGYTF. For the CDR3, the DNA is TGTGCCAGCGGCCCGACAAAAGAGGGATATGGCTACACCTTC.

This clonotype was detected ten times or more. The genes are TRBV5-1 and TRBJ2-3; 8 nucleotides match TRBD1. The CDR3 is 16 residues long. V was pared by 4 bases and J by 4 bases, with 11 bases of the junction left unmatched. Looked up from germline, CDR1 is SGHRS and CDR2 is YFSETQ. In DNA, the CDR3 is TGCGCCAGCAGCCTTCAGACAGGGGTTCGGGCAGATACGCAGTATTTT. This translates into CASSLQTGVRADTQYF.

V usage is TRBV19 and J usage is TRBJ2-1; the D gene is possibly TRBD1 (6 bases). V lost 11 bases to trimming and J lost 7 bases, with 27 bases between them. The CDR3 extends over 16 amino acids. Per the germline V gene, CDR1 is LNHDA and CDR2 is SQIVND (reference sequence). The CDR3 region is CAATSRGGPLGNEQFF. CDR3 in DNA: TGTGCCGCCACCTCAAGAGGGGGACCCTTAGGGAATGAGCAGTTCTTC.

The chain has TRBV12-3 or TRBV12-4 and TRBJ1-2; D is ambiguous. The CDR3 consists of 14 residues. V gave up 3 bases and J gave up 2 bases, with 10 bases separating them. The CDR3 coding sequence is TGTGCCAGCAGTTTGAACACTGGGAACTATGGCTACACCTTC. Its translation is CASSLNTGNYGYTF.